The 27 T cell receptor beta chains listed next were all sequenced from one sample in a study of PD-1 blockade in classical Hodgkin lymphoma. TCRdb's table, derived via immunoSEQ multiplex PCR, lists solely in-frame clones and lacks some. The sample carries 55,000 to 60,000 clones, 80% to 95% recorded once. In every patient, relapse followed autologous stem cell transplantation, while exposure to brentuximab vedotin differed. This specimen consisted of peripheral blood mononuclear cells (PBMCs), obtained before the second cycle of nivolumab. These receptors originate from a human donor with classical Hodgkin lymphoma.

DNA for the CDR3: TGCGCCAGCAGCTTCCGGGTTTCGAACACTGAAGCTTTCTTT. Translation gives CASSFRVSNTEAFF. This chain connects TRBV5-1 to TRBJ1-1; no clear D gene. Per germline, CDR1 SGHRS and CDR2 YFSETQ. The CDR3 consists of 14 residues. V lost 2 bases, J lost 1 base, and 9 bases lay in between.

The rearrangement uses TRBV12-5 and TRBJ2-4; unclear D gene. The CDR3 runs 16 residues. CDR1 and CDR2 (germline): LGHNT, FRNRAP. V was trimmed by 7 bases and J by 3 bases, leaving 19 bases between them. The CDR3 coding sequence is TGTGCTAGTGCCTCAGTGGACGGTATCGGCAAAAACATTCAGTACTTC. Translating gives CASASVDGIGKNIQYF.

V usage is TRBV2 and J usage is TRBJ2-1; D gene unclear. This CDR3 region has 15 residues. V was trimmed by 7 bases and J by 6 bases, leaving 19 bases between them. Germline V gives CDR1 SNHLY, CDR2 FYNNEI. CDR3 loop: CASKIWAAAGNEQFF. Here the CDR3 DNA reads TGTGCCAGCAAAATTTGGGCAGCCGCAGGCAATGAGCAGTTCTTC.

This clone was seen only once. The chain links TRBV19 to TRBJ2-3; TRBD2 might be the D (6 bases). In germline, CDR1 is LNHDA, CDR2 SQIVND (reference sequence). V lost 5 bases to trimming and J lost 2 bases, with 29 bases between them. CDR3 length: 20 amino acids. CDR3 DNA sequence: TGTGCCAGTAGTCGAGACCCCACCTCGGGTTCGCGGGGCCCCACAGATACGCAGTATTTT. Amino acids: CASSRDPTSGSRGPTDTQYF.

The chain recombines TRBV4-3 with TRBJ2-7, with a tentative D call TRBD2 (6 bases). Germline CDR1 reads LGHNA; CDR2 reads YSLEER. The V and J ends lost 4 bases and 1 base respectively, with 8 bases between them. CDR3 length: 13 residues. CDR3 DNA: TGCGCCAGCAGCCCGGGACTTTCCTACGAGCAGTACTTC. It yields the protein CASSPGLSYEQYF.

The genes are TRBV5-6 and TRBJ1-1; 7 bases align to TRBD1. V trimming: 4 bases; J trimming: 5 bases; junction bases outside the gene matches: 11. Looked up from germline, CDR1 is SGHDT and CDR2 is YYEEEE. This CDR3 spans 15 amino acids. The CDR3 region is CASSPDRARWTEAFF. The CDR3 DNA reads TGTGCCAGCAGCCCAGACAGGGCAAGATGGACTGAAGCTTTCTTT. Together with reference TRBV5-6 and TRBJ1-1, the CDR3 gives the full variable domain: DAGVTQSPTHLIKTRGQQVTLRCSPKSGHDTVSWYQQALGQGPQFIFQYYEEEERQRGNFPDRFSGHQFPNYSSELNVNALLLGDSALYLCASSPDRARWTEAFFGQGTRLTVV.

This chain joins TRBV4-3 and TRBJ1-5; TRBD1 is a possible D gene (6 bases). There are 15 residues in the CDR3. V shed 4 bases and J shed 6 bases, with 16 bases lying between them. Germline V CDR1 and CDR2: LGHNA, YSLEER. This chain's CDR3 is CASSPYREGLQPQHF. The CDR3, as DNA: TGCGCCAGCAGCCCTTACAGGGAAGGCCTTCAGCCCCAGCATTTT.

This chain joins TRBV19 and TRBJ2-2, with D possibly being TRBD1 (6 bases). CDR1 is LNHDA and CDR2 is SQIVND in the germline V gene (reference sequence). Trimming cost V 3 bases and J 5 bases, with 19 bases left between them. This CDR3 region has 17 residues. The CDR3 region is CASSMLAQGWGTGELFF. The CDR3, as DNA: TGTGCCAGTAGTATGTTGGCTCAGGGGTGGGGTACCGGGGAGCTGTTTTTT.

The chain carries TRBV27 and TRBJ2-2; no firm D call. CDR1 MNHEY and CDR2 SMNVEV come from the germline V gene (reference sequence). The length of the CDR3 is 15 residues. Trimming took 4 bases from V and 1 from J, leaving 10 bases between them. The CDR3 DNA is TGTGCCAGCAGTTCGGACGCATGGAACACCGGGGAGCTGTTTTTT. Protein sequence: CASSSDAWNTGELFF.

V usage is TRBV11-3 and J usage is TRBJ2-1, with 9 bases fitting TRBD2. J gave up 6 bases and V 4 bases, and 10 bases lay outside the gene matches. This CDR3 comprises 16 residues. Germline V gives CDR1 SGHNT, CDR2 YENEEA. In DNA, the CDR3 is TGTGCCAGCAGCTCAATAGCGGGAGAAGGGGCCAATGAGCAGTTCTTC. Its translation is CASSSIAGEGANEQFF.

The chain joins TRBV7-9 to TRBJ1-2, with 8 nucleotides matching TRBD1. CDR1 is SEHNR and CDR2 is FQNEAQ in the germline V gene (reference sequence). Trimming cost V 4 bases and J 8 bases; bases outside gene matches: 6. This CDR3 has 13 amino acids. The CDR3 bases are TGTGCCAGCAGCTCCCGGGACAGGTTAGGCTACACCTTC. Encoded protein: CASSSRDRLGYTF. Full variable domain (remainder filled in from reference TRBV7-9 and TRBJ1-2): DTGVSQNPRHKITKRGQNVTFRCDPISEHNRLYWYRQTLGQGPEFLTYFQNEAQLEKSRLLSDRFSAERPKGSFSTLEIQRTEQGDSAMYLCASSSRDRLGYTFGSGTRLTVV.

V usage is TRBV4-3 and J usage is TRBJ1-4; possibly TRBD1 for D (5 bases). V was trimmed by 0 bases and J by 8 bases, leaving 16 bases between them. This CDR3 has 16 residues. Germline CDR1 reads LGHNA; CDR2 reads YSLEER. The CDR3 protein is CASSQEVGGDDEKLFF. In DNA, the CDR3 is TGCGCCAGCAGCCAAGAGGTGGGGGGGGACGACGAAAAACTGTTTTTT.

This clone was observed once. J is TRBJ1-4 and V is TRBV5-1; 7 positions agree with TRBD1. The CDR3 runs to 14 residues. V was pared by 7 bases and J by 5 bases, with 8 bases of the junction left unmatched. Germline CDR1 is SGHRS and CDR2 is YFSETQ. For the CDR3, the DNA is TGCGCCAGCCGACAGACAGGGTCGAATGAAAAACTGTTTTTT. Its translation: CASRQTGSNEKLFF.

The rearrangement links TRBV25-1 to TRBJ1-2; 9 bases line up with TRBD1. From germline, CDR1 is MGHDK and CDR2 SYGVNS. The CDR3 is 16 residues long. With 0 bases clipped from V and 4 bases from J, the junction kept 6 bases outside the gene matches. The CDR3 is CASSEYGDREPYGYTF. The CDR3 DNA reads as TGTGCCAGCAGTGAATATGGGGACAGGGAGCCCTATGGCTACACCTTC.

DNA for the CDR3: TGTGCCAGCAGCTTAGCCATCTCGAGTAATCAGCCCCAGCATTTT. Protein: CASSLAISSNQPQHF. The genes are TRBV11-2 and TRBJ1-5; D call uncertain. V was pared by 1 base and J by 4 bases, with 11 bases between. The CDR3 spans 15 residues. Germline V CDR1 and CDR2: SGHAT, FQNNGV. Together with reference TRBV11-2 and TRBJ1-5, the CDR3 gives the full variable domain: EAGVAQSPRYKIIEKRQSVAFWCNPISGHATLYWYQQILGQGPKLLIQFQNNGVVDDSQLPKDRFSAERLKGVDSTLKIQPAKLEDSAVYLCASSLAISSNQPQHFGDGTRLSIL.

The rearrangement uses TRBV6-1 and TRBJ1-5; D ambiguous. V was trimmed by 2 bases and J by 9 bases, leaving 5 bases between them. The CDR3 is made up of 11 amino acids. In germline, CDR1 is MNHNS, CDR2 SASEGT. Here the CDR3 reads CASSEPGPQHF. DNA of the CDR3: TGTGCCAGCAGTGAACCTGGGCCCCAGCATTTT.

The chain combines TRBV30 with TRBJ2-3, with D possibly TRBD1 on 6 matching bases. The CDR3 is made up of 14 amino acids. Germline CDR1 is GTSNPN and CDR2 is SVGIG (reference sequence). The V end was cut by 8 bases, the J end by 2 bases, with 17 bases between. DNA for the CDR3: TGTGCCCGAACGACAGGTCTTTTCACAGATACGCAGTATTTT. Its protein is CARTTGLFTDTQYF.

This clone occurred once. V is TRBV7-6 and J is TRBJ2-2, with 11 bases lining up with TRBD2. CDR3 size: 15 residues. Germline CDR1 reads SGHVS; CDR2 reads FNYEAQ. V was clipped by 4 bases and J by 4 bases; unmatched bases: 2. The CDR3 loop is CASSSGTSGTGELFF. CDR3 bases: TGTGCCAGCAGCTCAGGGACTAGCGGCACCGGGGAGCTGTTTTTT.

The V call is TRBV27, the J call TRBJ2-1; 8 nucleotides line up with TRBD1. This CDR3 contains 15 residues. With V trimmed by 5 bases and J by 2 bases, 5 bases remained unmatched. Germline CDR1 MNHEY, CDR2 SMNVEV (reference sequence). CDR3 in DNA: TGTGCCAGCAGTCACCCGGGACAGGCCTACAATGAGCAGTTCTTC. This codes for CASSHPGQAYNEQFF.

A word on this clone: Given a much more abundant clone one base away, this may be a read error. At the DNA level, this CDR3 is encoded by other sequences in the same sample as well. This chain connects TRBV4-1 to TRBJ1-2; D perhaps matches TRBD1 (6 bases). Germline-derived CDR1 and CDR2 are MGHRA and YSYEKL. V dropped 0 bases and J dropped 7 bases, with 18 bases sitting between them. This CDR3 region has 16 residues. The CDR3 DNA reads TGCGCCAGCAGCCAAGACATAGGGGGGCAGAGGAGTGGCTACACCTTC. This sequence encodes CASSQDIGGQRSGYTF.

This clone was picked up one time. The chain employs TRBV9 and TRBJ1-3; D remains unclear. V was cut by 0 bases and J by 0 bases, with 10 bases left in between. CDR1 and CDR2 (germline): SGDLS, YYNGEE. This CDR3 has 16 amino acids. The CDR3 region is CASSVEAGSSGNTIYF. The DNA for the CDR3 is TGTGCCAGCAGCGTAGAGGCGGGGAGCTCTGGAAACACCATATATTTT.

The gene calls are TRBV9 and TRBJ1-3; D is unclear. Trimming shortened V by 0 bases and J by 0 bases, and 7 bases separated the two germline ends. The V gene's germline CDR1 is SGDLS and CDR2 YYNGEE. This CDR3 has 15 amino acids. CDR3 nucleotide sequence: TGTGCCAGCAGCGTAGGGGCGAGCTCTGGAAACACCATATATTTT. Protein: CASSVGASSGNTIYF.

The chain links TRBV7-2 to TRBJ2-1; 7 bases align to TRBD1. Germline loops: CDR1 SGHTA, CDR2 FQGNSA. CDR3 length equals 14 residues. V shed 0 bases, J shed 7 bases, and the junction held 3 bases outside the gene matches. In DNA form, the CDR3 reads TGTGCCAGCAGCTTAGCAGTACAGGGGAATGAGCAGTTCTTC. Amino acids: CASSLAVQGNEQFF.

The chain has TRBV29-1 and TRBJ2-5; D may match TRBD1 or TRBD2 (6 bases each). Germline loops: CDR1 SQVTM, CDR2 ANQGSEA. V was cut by 5 bases and J by 2 bases, with 12 bases left in between. CDR3 length: 13 residues. CDR3 sequence: CSVKGGPQETQYF. CDR3 DNA: TGCAGCGTTAAGGGGGGCCCTCAAGAGACCCAGTACTTC.

The chain joins TRBV6-5 to TRBJ2-1; D may match TRBD1 or TRBD2 (5 bases each). Trimming stripped 4 bases from V and 6 bases from J, with 19 bases between. Germline CDR1 is MNHEY and CDR2 is SVGAGI. The CDR3 has 16 residues. The CDR3 here is CASSSQPLGTLNEQFF. CDR3 sequence (DNA): TGTGCCAGCAGTTCTCAACCTCTGGGGACCCTCAATGAGCAGTTCTTC.

The rearrangement uses TRBV30 and TRBJ1-2, with 7 bases lining up with TRBD1. The CDR3 consists of 12 residues. Germline CDR1 is GTSNPN and CDR2 is SVGIG (reference sequence). V shed 5 bases and J 3 bases; nucleotides not matched to a gene: 3. CDR3 amino acids: CAWSTGYYGYTF. The DNA for the CDR3 is TGTGCCTGGTCGACAGGGTACTATGGCTACACCTTC.

The gene calls are TRBV11-2 and TRBJ1-3; TRBD1 matches at 11 bases. Germline values: CDR1 SGHAT, CDR2 FQNNGV. With 5 bases clipped from V and 6 bases from J, the junction kept 3 bases outside the gene matches. This CDR3 is 14 amino acids long. The CDR3 reads CASSRDRGENTIYF. The CDR3, as DNA: TGTGCCAGCAGCCGGGACAGGGGGGAAAACACCATATATTTT.